This T cell receptor beta chain was captured by sequencing in a study of shared clonotypes between healthy human individuals. HIV-negative, healthy adults without recent acute infections or vaccinations were the donors. The assay was immunoSEQ multiplex PCR, and TCRdb's table has in-frame clones only and misses some. The data show roughly 2.5 million clones, around nine tenths seen once. Unmatched junction bases numbered 9, after V lost 0 bases and J lost 6 bases. The CDR3 covers 16 residues. Germline-derived CDR1 and CDR2 are SEHNR and FQNEAQ (reference sequence). This receptor was taken from a young man in good health. Sequenced sample: naive CD4+ T cells sorted from blood. Subset described: CD45RA+ positively selected. The genes are TRBV7-9 and TRBJ2-7, with TRBD1 identical over 9 bases. CDR3 loop: CASSLAHVGQGSEQYF. The CDR3 DNA follows: TGTGCCAGCAGCTTAGCGCACGTGGGACAGGGTTCCGAGCAGTACTTC.